This T cell receptor beta chain was documented in a study of identical twins (dated by TCRdb to the mid-2010s). Regarding the research as a whole: The study deep-sequenced TCR alpha and beta repertoires from monozygotic twins, unrelated adults of various ages and cord blood to test whether fetal clonotypes persist. Replicate twin experiments were performed at different times using different library preparation protocols to rule out contamination. Broad study findings and their caveats: Zero-insertion analyses could be partly confounded by invariant T cells such as MAIT and iNKT, although diverse VJ usage argued against such confounding for most clonotypes. The excess sharing between twins in beta out-of-frame sequences was weaker because fewer shared sequences reduced the signal-to-noise ratio. Compared with coincidental sharing between unrelated individuals, out-of-frame TCR alpha sequences shared between twins showed an excess of sequences with low generation probability. Fewer insertions were carried by abundant cord blood beta clonotypes; a weaker similar trend was observed in young adult naive repertoires, while no such trend was observed in memory repertoires. Because the same donors could not be followed over many years, the conclusions depended on cross-sectional statistical analysis. Recombination models systematically underestimated out-of-frame TCR alpha sharing in monozygotic twins but agreed with sharing between unrelated individuals.

This clonotype was detected a few times. The clone's antigen remains unknown. Base-call qualities are not available, and no considerably larger clone is one nucleotide away. Every donor in the study was a healthy Caucasian. Three pairs of female monozygotic twins, all aged 18 to 29 years, made up the twin cohort. CD4+ and CD8+ T cell populations were isolated with positive isolation kits from Invitrogen. For this chain, trimming is 5 bases at the V end and 5 bases at the J end, and the number of junction bases without a gene match is 4. The CDR3 contains 15 residues, cysteine and phenylalanine counted. Only the CDR3 DNA stays, 45 bases, in frame from base 1. The method was 5' RACE. The sequencer was an Illumina HiSeq 2000. A universal primer binding site was added through template switching, and the final cDNA carried a unique molecular identifier so that TCR cDNA molecules could be counted accurately. Specific primers in the conserved constant-segment region were used to synthesize first-strand cDNA for the TCR alpha and beta chains. To control for contamination, every cDNA library carried two barcodes: a SMART-Mk sample barcode plus Illumina barcodes. Two successive PCR steps introduced TruSeq adapter sequences along with Illumina sample barcodes. The Illumina HiSeq platform was used with custom primers to sequence TCR alpha and beta cDNA libraries. The paper's processing steps were these. MiGEC was used to process raw reads and extract unique molecular identifiers, and MiXCR was used to find CDR3 positions. For each individual, recombination models were inferred using an EM algorithm with the repgenHMM and IGoR tools. The tcR package in R was used for shared clonotype analysis, with sharing normalized by the product of cloneset sizes. To study raw recombination without the effects of thymic and clonal selection, out-of-frame nonproductive sequences were analyzed. The public reads were quality trimmed at Q25 with fastp and then assembled into clones with MiXCR by TCRdb, keeping productive beta chains. Rows merge per CDR3 protein into single entries with the most common DNA and genes. The V and J calls were not made by the authors but by TCRdb's processing. This sample comprises around 250,000 distinct CDR3 sequences, 6.5% of them detected only once. 14% to 15% of the sample is taken by the ten largest.

The same sample was also studied in work on T cells expressing NK-cell markers. Taken from the second paper: TCR beta-chain repertoires were profiled in sorted CD3+CD56+NKG2C+, CD3+CD56+NKG2C- and CD3+CD56-NKG2C+ T-cell subsets from fewer than 10 donors. Among the eight sequenced donors, only one was HCMV-seronegative, while the other seven were HCMV-seropositive. In several experiments an anti-gammadeltaTCR antibody was added to restrict sorting to alphabetaTCR-expressing T cells. For about 6 donors, the dominant CD3+CD56+NKG2C+ clonotypes were among the top 10 CD8+ clonotypes and accounted for about 1.0-7.5% of CD8+ T cells. Those dominant clonotypes were again the most abundant among CD3+CD56-NKG2C+ cells in several donors, at roughly 25-65%. Whether the expanded NKG2C-expressing T cell clones were specific for HCMV antigens remained unclear. Randomly selected healthy volunteers, three men and five women, were used as the eight sequenced donors. HCMV-specific IgG was detected in serum with a commercial ELISA kit to determine HCMV serostatus. MIGEC handled demultiplexing of the reads and grouping by UMI, while MiTCR was used to assemble and quantify clonotypes. To exclude erroneous sequences, only TCR cDNA sequences supported by at least two reads were retained. The tcR package was used for downstream repertoire analysis, and clonotypes were matched across fractions by CDR3 nucleotide sequence plus V segment. VDJmatch was used to annotate antigen specificity against VDJdb, with one amino acid substitution allowed in CDR3.

Sequencing was performed on CD8+ T cells sorted from blood. The V gene is TRBV12-3 or TRBV12-4 and the J gene is TRBJ2-2, with TRBD1 identical over 11 junction bases. This TCR came from a woman aged 18-30 years in good health. The DNA sequence reads TGTGCCAGCAGTCCCGGGACAGGGGGTACCGGGGAGCTGTTTTTT. It specifies CASSPGTGGTGELFF.